Below are 11 T cell receptor beta chains sequenced from a single sample in a study of shared clonotypes between healthy human individuals. Sequencing used immunoSEQ multiplex PCR; TCRdb keeps in-frame clones, though not all of them. This table holds about 2.2 million clones, just over 90% found once. Naive CD8 cells were CD45RO-negative, positively selected for CCR7, excluding terminally differentiated effector memory CD45RA+ cells. Sequenced sample: naive CD8+ T cells from PBMCs. The source is a man aged 18 to 29 in good health. Some clones in this sample may be carry-over from other donors' samples.

The V gene is TRBV4-1, the J gene TRBJ2-5; the D gene is possibly TRBD1 (6 bases). CDR1 and CDR2 from the germline V gene are MGHRA and YSYEKL. This CDR3 spans 14 amino acids. V dropped 1 base and J dropped 3 bases, with 9 bases sitting between them. The CDR3 DNA follows: TGCGCCAGCAGCCAAGTGGACAGAAAAGAGACCCAGTACTTC. This gives the protein CASSQVDRKETQYF.

The J gene is TRBJ1-2, the V gene TRBV6-1; TRBD1 matches 8 bases. CDR1 MNHNS and CDR2 SASEGT come from the germline V gene. CDR3 size: 13 residues. With 5 bases clipped from V and 4 bases from J, the junction kept 3 bases outside the gene matches. In nucleotides, the CDR3 is TGTGCCAGCAGTCAGGACAGGGCCTATGGCTACACCTTC. Translating it yields CASSQDRAYGYTF.

In regard to this clone: This CDR3 is also generated by other DNA sequences in the sample. This sequence joins TRBV29-1 and TRBJ1-1, with 10 bases aligning to TRBD1. CDR1 and CDR2 (germline): SQVTM, ANQGSEA. This CDR3 comprises 16 residues. Unmatched junction bases numbered 16, after V lost 6 bases and J lost 6 bases. The CDR3 loop is CSVIGGTGDFPPEAFF. CDR3 in DNA: TGCAGCGTAATAGGGGGGACAGGGGACTTCCCCCCTGAAGCTTTCTTT.

DNA of the CDR3: TGTGCCAGCAGCCCGCTGGGGGAAGGAGTTAGGAATGAGCAGTTCTTC. Its translation is CASSPLGEGVRNEQFF. The chain recombines TRBV11-3 with TRBJ2-1; D possibly uses TRBD1 or TRBD2 (5 bases each). The V end was cut by 5 bases, the J end by 7 bases, with 21 bases between. Germline V CDR1 and CDR2: SGHNT, YENEEA. This CDR3 is built from 16 residues.

The chain links TRBV11-2 to TRBJ1-1; D uncertain. Trimming pared 1 base from V and 2 bases from J, leaving 11 bases between. Per germline, CDR1 SGHAT and CDR2 FQNNGV. The CDR3 totals 15 residues. The chain's CDR3 is CASSLGPGLNTEAFF. The CDR3 bases are TGTGCCAGCAGCTTAGGCCCAGGCCTTAACACTGAAGCTTTCTTT.

The chain couples TRBV7-9 to TRBJ2-3, with 12 bases aligning to TRBD2. Germline trimming cut 3 bases from V and 5 bases from J; bases unmatched to any gene: 9. The CDR3 contains 17 residues. Per germline, CDR1 SEHNR and CDR2 FQNEAQ (reference sequence). The CDR3 nucleotides are TGTGCCAGCAGCTTGGGGCTAGCGGGAGGGATAGGAGATACGCAGTATTTT. This sequence encodes CASSLGLAGGIGDTQYF.

This chain uses TRBV10-3 with TRBJ1-2; 8 bases match TRBD1. CDR1 and CDR2 (germline): ENHRY, SYGVKD. CDR3 length: 13 residues. Germline trimming cut 0 bases from V and 9 bases from J; bases unmatched to any gene: 3. The CDR3 region has the DNA TGTGCCATCAGTGAGTCCCGGGACAGGAGCTACACCTTC. Translation gives CAISESRDRSYTF.

The chain links TRBV7-6 to TRBJ2-1, with 8 bases fitting TRBD2. The CDR3 length is 15 residues. Germline CDR1 and CDR2: SGHVS and FNYEAQ. The J segment lost 5 bases and the V segment lost 5 bases, leaving 8 bases of the junction unmatched. CDR3: CASSPNPGLDNEQFF. The CDR3 DNA reads as TGTGCCAGCAGCCCCAATCCGGGACTAGACAATGAGCAGTTCTTC.

CDR3 DNA sequence: TGTGCCAGCAGTTCACAGGGGCACTATGGCTACACCTTC. Protein sequence: CASSSQGHYGYTF. The V call is TRBV27, the J call TRBJ1-2; 7 bases are shared with TRBD1. CDR3 length: 13 residues. CDR1 is MNHEY and CDR2 is SMNVEV in the germline V gene (reference sequence). J gave up 3 bases and V 4 bases, and 2 bases lay outside the gene matches.

For the CDR3, the DNA is TGTGCCAGCAGCACAGGACCCGCAAGCTCCTACGAGCAGTACTTC. This gives the protein CASSTGPASSYEQYF. This rearrangement joins TRBV5-5 to TRBJ2-7, with a tentative D call TRBD1 (5 bases). The CDR3 is made up of 15 amino acids. V lost 4 bases, J lost 0 bases, and 14 bases lay in between. Germline lookup yields CDR1 SGHKS and CDR2 YYEKEE (reference sequence).

The chain couples TRBV25-1 to TRBJ2-3; 9 nucleotides agree with TRBD2. The CDR3 runs to 16 residues. Germline V gene lookup returns CDR1 MGHDK and CDR2 SYGVNS. V was pared by 8 bases and J by 7 bases, with 16 bases of the junction left unmatched. The CDR3: CASQNSPSGASHTQYF. The CDR3 region has the DNA TGTGCCAGCCAGAACTCCCCTAGCGGGGCCTCGCATACGCAGTATTTT.